These 5 T cell receptor beta chains were all obtained from the same sample, sequenced in a study of blood T cell repertoires in COVID-19. Measured with immunoSEQ multiplex PCR; TCRdb has only the in-frame clones, and not every one. Among approximately 380,000 clones, 85% were seen once, and the ten largest hold 3% to 4.5%. Input material: peripheral blood. The receptors derive from a woman aged 18 to 35 with acute or convalescent COVID-19.

J is TRBJ2-1 and V is TRBV19; 12 nucleotides align to TRBD2. V shed 5 bases, J shed 0 bases, and the junction held 5 bases outside the gene matches. The length of the CDR3 is 17 residues. The germline gives CDR1 LNHDA, CDR2 SQIVND (reference sequence). This chain's CDR3 is CASSATSGGSSYNEQFF. The CDR3 nucleotides read TGTGCCAGTAGTGCGACTAGCGGGGGTAGCTCCTACAATGAGCAGTTCTTC.

This chain joins TRBV5-1 and TRBJ1-2, with TRBD1 identical over 7 bases. Losses at the gene ends were 4 bases for V and 5 bases for J; bases not matched to a gene: 5. CDR3 length: 13 amino acids. CDR1 SGHRS and CDR2 YFSETQ come from the germline V gene. CDR3 amino acids: CASSPTGAYGYTF. The CDR3 nucleotides read TGCGCCAGCAGCCCCACAGGGGCGTATGGCTACACCTTC. Looking up the rest from reference TRBV5-1 and TRBJ1-2 gives the full variable domain: KAGVTQTPRYLIKTRGQQVTLSCSPISGHRSVSWYQQTPGQGLQFLFEYFSETQRNKGNFPGRFSGRQFSNSRSEMNVSTLELGDSALYLCASSPTGAYGYTFGSGTRLTVV.

The rearrangement uses TRBV7-3 and TRBJ1-6; a weak D match, TRBD1 (5 bases). This CDR3 is built from 15 residues. Germline CDR1 is SGHTA and CDR2 is FQGTGA. V was pared by 1 base and J by 7 bases, with 11 bases between. The CDR3 is CASSLIRRGNSPLHF. The CDR3 DNA follows: TGTGCCAGCAGCTTAATTAGACGGGGGAATTCACCCCTCCACTTT.

Comment on this clone: One end of the junction fails to match germline, which may point to a read error. This chain links TRBV5-6 with TRBJ1-3; 7 bases match TRBD1. CDR1 is SGHDT, CDR2 YYEEEE, per germline. This CDR3 is built from 13 residues. CDR3 residues: CASTLTGFPVIYF. The CDR3 region has the DNA TGTGCCAGCACCTTGACAGGGTTCCCGGTCATATATTTT.

The rearrangement links TRBV3-1 (or the pseudogene TRBV3-2) to TRBJ2-7; 7 bases are shared with TRBD1. V was pared by 4 bases and J by 5 bases, with 8 bases of the junction left unmatched. CDR1 and CDR2 from the germline V gene are LGHDT and YNNKEL (reference sequence). The length of the CDR3 is 14 residues. The CDR3 region is CASSPRQGSDEQYF. In nucleotides, the CDR3 is TGTGCCAGCAGCCCCCGACAGGGTAGTGACGAGCAGTACTTC.